This T cell receptor (beta chain) originates from a study of T cell responses to AZD1222 COVID-19 vaccine. The assay was immunoSEQ multiplex PCR, and TCRdb's table has in-frame clones only and misses some. The table has approximately 190,000 clones, under 95% seen once. A note on this clone: Its antigen is not identified.

Germline-derived CDR1 and CDR2 are MNHEY and SVGAGI. The CDR3 is made up of 16 amino acids. V was shortened by 0 bases and J by 7 bases, with 15 bases between the two germline ends. Study observations and caveats: Dominant at 160-218 and 743-854, vaccine-associated CD4 TCRs also spanned spike. Nearly half of spike-specific TCRs reportedly target variant regions that are unmutated in the B.1.351 and B.1.1.7 variants.

The study pooled second doses at about 4 or about 12 weeks. The source is an adult who received the AZD1222 COVID-19 vaccine. V gene TRBV6-5 combines with J gene TRBJ1-4; D is uncertain. Specimen: peripheral blood, collected 28 days after the second AZD1222 dose. The CDR3 DNA reads TGTGCCAGCAGTTACTCGTCGGCAGGCCCTATTGAAAAACTGTTTTTT. This translates into CASSYSSAGPIEKLFF.